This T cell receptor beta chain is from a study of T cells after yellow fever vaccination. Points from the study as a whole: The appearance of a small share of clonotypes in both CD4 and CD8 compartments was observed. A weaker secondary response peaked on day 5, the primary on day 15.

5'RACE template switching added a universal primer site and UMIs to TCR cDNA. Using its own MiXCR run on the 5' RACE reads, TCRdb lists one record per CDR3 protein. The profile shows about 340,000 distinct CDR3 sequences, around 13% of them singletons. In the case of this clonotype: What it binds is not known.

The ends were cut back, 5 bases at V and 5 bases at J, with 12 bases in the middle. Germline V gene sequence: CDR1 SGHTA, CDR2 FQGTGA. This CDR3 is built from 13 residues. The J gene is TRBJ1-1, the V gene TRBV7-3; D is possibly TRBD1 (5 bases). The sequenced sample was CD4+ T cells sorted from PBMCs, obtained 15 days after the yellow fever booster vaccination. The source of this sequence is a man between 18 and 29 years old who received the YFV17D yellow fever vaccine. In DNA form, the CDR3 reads TGTGCCAGCAGCCTGGGGGTCATGACTGAAGCTTTCTTT. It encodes CASSLGVMTEAFF.